This T cell receptor beta chain emerged from a study of type 1 regulatory T cells. About the research overall: This in vitro CD4 product, T-allo10, is enriched for Tr1 cells and alloantigen-specific.

Graft donor-derived T-allo10 cells were described as host-alloantigen-specific, anergic, and alloantigen-specifically suppressive. TCRdb redid the calling of the reads with MiXCR, one entry per CDR3 protein. The repertoire includes roughly 68,000 distinct CDR3 sequences, about 62% of them detected once, and about 8% sits in the top ten. As to this clonotype: The target antigen is unknown.

The germline V gene has CDR1 DFQATT and CDR2 SNEGSKA (reference sequence). Trimming stripped 0 bases from V and 5 bases from J, with 10 bases between. This CDR3 is 14 amino acids long. This sequence was found in a human donor in good health. This chain connects TRBV20-1 to TRBJ1-4, with no clear D. Specimen: cultured T cells, either the whole culture or a sorted T cell fraction (not recorded which). Specified subset: Tr1-enriched cell product generated in vitro against host alloantigens. The CDR3 protein is CSARDAGYNEKLFF. CDR3 in DNA: TGCAGTGCTAGAGATGCTGGGTACAATGAAAAACTGTTTTTT.